A single T cell receptor (beta chain) is shown here with its context. Its antigen is unidentified. Each cDNA molecule carried a unique molecular identifier. TCRdb re-derived calls from the 5' RACE reads in MiXCR, one entry per CDR3 protein. The sample lists more than 70,000 distinct CDR3 sequences; 12% were seen once. This entry is derived from a study of early T cells in non-severe SARS-CoV-2 infection. Looking at the study overall: RNA in bulk from unsorted whole blood was sequenced, and chains were unpaired.

The CDR3 totals 12 residues. Deletions cut 3 bases from V and 10 bases from J, with 11 bases between. Study results and caveats: Matching against VDJdb likely underestimated virus-specific expansions, favoring anti-spike CD8.

The sequenced material came from whole blood. The rearrangement uses TRBV12-3 or TRBV12-4 and TRBJ2-3; D may be TRBD1 or TRBD2 (5 bases each). This receptor was identified in an adult who was a healthcare worker with PCR-confirmed SARS-CoV-2 infection or an uninfected control (not recorded which). In DNA form, the CDR3 reads TGTGCCAGCAGTTTTAACCGGGACGCGCAGTATTTT. This sequence encodes CASSFNRDAQYF.